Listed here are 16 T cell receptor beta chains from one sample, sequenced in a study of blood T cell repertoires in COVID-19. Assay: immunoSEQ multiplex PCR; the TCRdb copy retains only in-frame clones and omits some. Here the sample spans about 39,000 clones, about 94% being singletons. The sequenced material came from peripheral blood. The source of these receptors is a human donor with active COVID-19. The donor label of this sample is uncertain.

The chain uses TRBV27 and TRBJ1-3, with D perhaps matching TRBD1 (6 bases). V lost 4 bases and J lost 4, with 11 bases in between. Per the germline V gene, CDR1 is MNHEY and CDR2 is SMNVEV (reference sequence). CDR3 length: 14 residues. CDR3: CASSSTGFGNTIYF. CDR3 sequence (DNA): TGTGCCAGCAGTTCCACAGGGTTCGGAAACACCATATATTTT.

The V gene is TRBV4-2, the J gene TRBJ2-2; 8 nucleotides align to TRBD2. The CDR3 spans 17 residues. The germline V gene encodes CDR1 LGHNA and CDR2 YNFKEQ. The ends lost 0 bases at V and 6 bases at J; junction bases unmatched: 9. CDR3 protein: CASSQERAGAASGELFF. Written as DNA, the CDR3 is TGTGCCAGCAGCCAAGAGCGAGCGGGGGCCGCCTCCGGGGAGCTGTTTTTT.

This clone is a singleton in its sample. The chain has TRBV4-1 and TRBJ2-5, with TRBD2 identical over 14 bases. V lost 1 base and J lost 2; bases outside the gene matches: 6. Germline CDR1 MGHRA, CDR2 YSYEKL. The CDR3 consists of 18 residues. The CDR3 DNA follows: TGCGCCAGCAGCCAAGTCCCTGGGACTAGCGGGGGACAAGAGACCCAGTACTTC. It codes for CASSQVPGTSGGQETQYF.

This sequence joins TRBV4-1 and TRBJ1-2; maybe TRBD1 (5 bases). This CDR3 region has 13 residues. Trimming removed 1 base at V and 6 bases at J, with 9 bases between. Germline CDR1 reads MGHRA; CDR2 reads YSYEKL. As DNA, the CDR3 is TGCGCCAGCAGCCAAGTGTCCAGGGATGGCTACACCTTC. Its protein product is CASSQVSRDGYTF.

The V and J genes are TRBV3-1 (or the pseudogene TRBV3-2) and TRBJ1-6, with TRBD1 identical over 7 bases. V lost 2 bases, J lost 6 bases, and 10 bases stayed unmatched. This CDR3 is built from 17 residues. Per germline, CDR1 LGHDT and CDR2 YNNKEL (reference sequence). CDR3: CASSQNSGWTGNSPLHF. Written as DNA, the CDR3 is TGTGCCAGCAGCCAAAACTCAGGTTGGACAGGTAATTCACCCCTCCACTTT.

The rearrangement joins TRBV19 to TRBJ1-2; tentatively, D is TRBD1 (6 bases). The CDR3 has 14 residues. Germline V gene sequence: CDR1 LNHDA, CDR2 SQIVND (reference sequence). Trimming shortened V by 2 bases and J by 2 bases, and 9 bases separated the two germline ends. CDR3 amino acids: CASSILTGNYGYTF. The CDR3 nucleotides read TGTGCCAGTAGTATATTAACAGGGAACTATGGCTACACCTTC.

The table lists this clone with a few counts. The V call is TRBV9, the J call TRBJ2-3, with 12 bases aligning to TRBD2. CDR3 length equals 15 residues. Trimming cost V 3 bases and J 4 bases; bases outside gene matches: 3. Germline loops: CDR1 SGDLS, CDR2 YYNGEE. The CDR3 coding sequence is TGTGCCAGCAGCGCCAGGACTAGCGGGGCAGATACGCAGTATTTT. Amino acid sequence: CASSARTSGADTQYF. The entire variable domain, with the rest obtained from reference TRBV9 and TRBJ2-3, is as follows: DSGVTQTPKHLITATGQRVTLRCSPRSGDLSVYWYQQSLDQGLQFLIQYYNGEERAKGNILERFSAQQFPDLHSELNLSSLELGDSALYFCASSARTSGADTQYFGPGTRLTVL.

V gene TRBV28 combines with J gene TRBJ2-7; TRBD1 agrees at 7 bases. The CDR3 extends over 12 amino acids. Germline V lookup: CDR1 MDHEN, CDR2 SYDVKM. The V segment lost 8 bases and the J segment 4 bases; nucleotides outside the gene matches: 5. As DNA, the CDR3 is TGTGCCAGCGCCGGACAGGAATACGAGCAGTACTTC. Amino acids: CASAGQEYEQYF. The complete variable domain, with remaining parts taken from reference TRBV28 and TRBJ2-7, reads DVKVTQSSRYLVKRTGEKVFLECVQDMDHENMFWYRQDPGLGLRLIYFSYDVKMKEKGDIPEGYSVSREKKERFSLILESASTNQTSMYLCASAGQEYEQYFGPGTRLTVT.

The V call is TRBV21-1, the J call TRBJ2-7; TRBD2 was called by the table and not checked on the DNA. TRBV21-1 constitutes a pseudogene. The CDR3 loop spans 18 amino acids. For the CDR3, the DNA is TGTGCCAGCAGCAAAGGGGGTCTAGCGGGAGCGATTCGCTACGAGCAGTACTTC. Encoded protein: CASSKGGLAGAIRYEQYF.

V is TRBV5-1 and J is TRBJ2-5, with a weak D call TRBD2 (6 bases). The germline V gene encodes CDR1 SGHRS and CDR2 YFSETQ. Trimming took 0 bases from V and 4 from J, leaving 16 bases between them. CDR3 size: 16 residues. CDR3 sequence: CASSLGAGGITETQYF. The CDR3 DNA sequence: TGCGCCAGCAGCTTGGGGGCCGGAGGGATTACAGAGACCCAGTACTTC.

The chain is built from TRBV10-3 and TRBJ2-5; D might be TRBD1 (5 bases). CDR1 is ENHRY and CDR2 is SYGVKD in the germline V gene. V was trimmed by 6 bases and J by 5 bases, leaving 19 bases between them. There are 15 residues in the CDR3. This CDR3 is CAISMGTTKGETQYF. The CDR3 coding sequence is TGTGCCATCAGCATGGGTACAACGAAGGGGGAGACCCAGTACTTC.

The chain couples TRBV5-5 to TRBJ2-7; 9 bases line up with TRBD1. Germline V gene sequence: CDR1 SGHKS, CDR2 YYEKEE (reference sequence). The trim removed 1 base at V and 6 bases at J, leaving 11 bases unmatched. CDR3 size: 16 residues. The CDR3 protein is CASSLTGTGFRLEQYF. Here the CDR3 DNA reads TGTGCCAGCAGCTTGACGGGGACAGGGTTCCGCCTCGAGCAGTACTTC.

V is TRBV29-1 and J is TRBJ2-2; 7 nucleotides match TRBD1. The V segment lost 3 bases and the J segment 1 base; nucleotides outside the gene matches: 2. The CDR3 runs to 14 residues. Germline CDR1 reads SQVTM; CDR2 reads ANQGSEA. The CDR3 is CSVDAGGNTGELFF. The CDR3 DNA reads TGCAGCGTTGATGCAGGGGGGAACACCGGGGAGCTGTTTTTT.

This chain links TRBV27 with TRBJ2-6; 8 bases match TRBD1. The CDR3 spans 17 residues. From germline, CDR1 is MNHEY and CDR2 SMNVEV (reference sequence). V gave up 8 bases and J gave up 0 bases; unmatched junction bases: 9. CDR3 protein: CASGRDRIRSGANVLTF. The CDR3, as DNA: TGTGCCAGCGGCCGGGACAGGATCCGCTCTGGGGCCAACGTCCTGACTTTC.

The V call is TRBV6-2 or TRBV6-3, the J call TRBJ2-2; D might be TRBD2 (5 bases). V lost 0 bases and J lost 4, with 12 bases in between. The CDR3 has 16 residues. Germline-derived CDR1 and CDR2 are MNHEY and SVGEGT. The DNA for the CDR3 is TGTGCCAGCAGTTACTCGCGGGTGCCAGGCACCGGGGAGCTGTTTTTT. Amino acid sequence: CASSYSRVPGTGELFF.

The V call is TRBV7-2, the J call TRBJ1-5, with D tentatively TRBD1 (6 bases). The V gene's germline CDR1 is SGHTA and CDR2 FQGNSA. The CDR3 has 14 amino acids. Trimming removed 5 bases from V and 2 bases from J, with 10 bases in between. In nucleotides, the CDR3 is TGTGCCAGCAGCCCTCGACAGGGCAATCAGCCCCAGCATTTT. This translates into CASSPRQGNQPQHF.